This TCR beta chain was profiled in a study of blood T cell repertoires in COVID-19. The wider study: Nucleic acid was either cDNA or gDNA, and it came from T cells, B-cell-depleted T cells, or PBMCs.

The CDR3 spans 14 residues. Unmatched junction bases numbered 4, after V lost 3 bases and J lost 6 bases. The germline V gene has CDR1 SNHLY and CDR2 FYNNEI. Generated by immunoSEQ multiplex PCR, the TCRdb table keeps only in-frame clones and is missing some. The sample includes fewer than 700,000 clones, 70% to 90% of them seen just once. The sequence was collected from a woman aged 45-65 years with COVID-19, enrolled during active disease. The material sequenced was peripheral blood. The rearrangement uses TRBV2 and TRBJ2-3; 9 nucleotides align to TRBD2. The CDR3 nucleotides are TGTGCCAGCAGTGACCTGGGGACTAGCGATACGCAGTATTTT. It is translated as CASSDLGTSDTQYF.